A single sample is the source of the 24 T cell receptor beta chains below, sequenced in a study of blood T cell repertoires in COVID-19. Assay used: immunoSEQ multiplex PCR; TCRdb lists only in-frame clones, some missing. The sample records some 100,000 clones, around 90% being singletons. Sample: peripheral blood. All receptors derive from a woman aged 55-70 years with acute or convalescent COVID-19.

This clone appeared once. The chain is built from TRBV29-1 and TRBJ2-2, with a weak D call TRBD2 (6 bases). CDR1 SQVTM and CDR2 ANQGSEA come from the germline V gene. V shed 7 bases and J shed 0 bases, with 12 bases lying between them. CDR3 length: 14 residues. The CDR3 loop reads CSGSGPSNTGELFF. For the CDR3, the DNA is TGCAGCGGCAGCGGGCCTTCGAACACCGGGGAGCTGTTTTTT.

This chain uses TRBV5-1 with TRBJ2-1, with 8 nucleotides matching TRBD2. From germline, CDR1 is SGHRS and CDR2 YFSETQ. Germline trimming cut 4 bases from V and 0 bases from J; bases unmatched to any gene: 21. There are 21 residues in the CDR3. The CDR3 spells CASSPYLSGSGLMGSYNEQFF. The CDR3 nucleotides are TGCGCCAGCAGCCCTTACCTAAGCGGGAGTGGGCTGATGGGCTCCTACAATGAGCAGTTCTTC.

This rearrangement joins TRBV5-4 to TRBJ1-2, with D unclear. Germline V gene lookup returns CDR1 SGHNT and CDR2 YYREEE (reference sequence). The CDR3 covers 13 residues. V dropped 1 base and J dropped 2 bases, with 6 bases sitting between them. CDR3 DNA: TGTGCCAGCAGCTTGAACAGCAACTATGGCTACACCTTC. Translating gives CASSLNSNYGYTF.

V is TRBV7-2 and J is TRBJ2-2; no reliable D call. The ends were cut back, 7 bases at V and 6 bases at J, with 15 bases in the middle. The CDR3 runs 14 residues. The germline CDR1 and CDR2 sequences are SGHTA and FQGNSA. CDR3 nucleotides: TGTGCCAGCAAGTCACAACGTGCCTCCGGGGAGCTGTTTTTT. Protein product: CASKSQRASGELFF.

This rearrangement joins TRBV28 to TRBJ2-6; no firm D call. This CDR3 spans 13 amino acids. CDR1 MDHEN and CDR2 SYDVKM come from the germline V gene. The V and J ends lost 4 bases and 1 base respectively, with 2 bases between them. The CDR3 spells CASSSSGANVLTF. The CDR3 DNA reads as TGTGCCAGCAGTTCGTCTGGGGCCAACGTCCTGACTTTC.

This clone was seen only once. The CDR3 is CASSIEGQGITEAFF. CDR3 DNA sequence: TGTGCCAGTAGTATAGAGGGACAGGGGATCACTGAAGCTTTCTTT. The rearrangement joins TRBV19 to TRBJ1-1, with 10 bases that match TRBD1. This CDR3 contains 15 residues. Germline V gene sequence: CDR1 LNHDA, CDR2 SQIVND (reference sequence). J was trimmed by 4 bases and V by 0 bases; bases with no gene match: 2.

The chain joins TRBV5-8 to TRBJ2-1, with 9 nucleotides matching TRBD2. CDR3 length equals 13 residues. Germline V gene data show CDR1 as SGHTS and CDR2 as YDEGEE. V was pared by 2 bases and J by 8 bases, with 2 bases of the junction left unmatched. CDR3 sequence: CASSFRTSDEQFF. The CDR3 DNA is TGTGCCAGCAGCTTTAGGACTAGCGATGAGCAGTTCTTC.

The rearrangement links TRBV19 to TRBJ1-2; possibly TRBD1 for D (6 bases). CDR1 LNHDA and CDR2 SQIVND come from the germline V gene (reference sequence). The CDR3 loop spans 12 amino acids. Trimming left V 6 bases short and J 8 bases short, with 13 bases between. Here the CDR3 DNA reads TGTGCCAGTAGCGGCTGGACAGACGGCTACACCTTC. This gives the protein CASSGWTDGYTF.

The chain joins TRBV6-5 to TRBJ1-1, with 8 bases lining up with TRBD1. After removal of 4 bases from V and 2 bases from J, the junction contained 9 bases not matched to a gene. Germline loops: CDR1 MNHEY, CDR2 SVGAGI. The CDR3 runs to 16 residues. The CDR3 nucleotides read TGTGCCAGCAGTTTCAGGGGGCGTCGGGTAAACACTGAAGCTTTCTTT. It encodes CASSFRGRRVNTEAFF.

In this sample, this clone turned up once. The chain links TRBV6-1 to TRBJ1-5; 9 positions agree with TRBD1. CDR3 size: 16 residues. Looked up from germline, CDR1 is MNHNS and CDR2 is SASEGT. V lost 3 bases to trimming and J lost 6 bases; unmatched junction nucleotides: 9. CDR3 nucleotide sequence: TGTGCCAGCAGTGACGACTGGGACAGGGTCCTTCAGCCCCAGCATTTT. Translating it yields CASSDDWDRVLQPQHF.

This chain joins TRBV5-4 and TRBJ1-2; 8 positions agree with TRBD1. V trimming: 6 bases; J trimming: 3 bases; junction bases outside the gene matches: 7. The CDR3 consists of 14 residues. Germline V gene sequence: CDR1 SGHNT, CDR2 YYREEE (reference sequence). The CDR3 DNA follows: TGTGCCAGCACCCTACAACAGGGGGACTATGGCTACACCTTC. It encodes CASTLQQGDYGYTF. The variable domain in full, with the rest retrieved from reference TRBV5-4 and TRBJ1-2, is ETGVTQSPTHLIKTRGQQVTLRCSSQSGHNTVSWYQQALGQGPQFIFQYYREEENGRGNFPPRFSGLQFPNYSSELNVNALELDDSALYLCASTLQQGDYGYTFGSGTRLTVV.

The chain has TRBV5-5 and TRBJ1-3; perhaps TRBD1 as D (6 bases). Per the germline V gene, CDR1 is SGHKS and CDR2 is YYEKEE (reference sequence). The CDR3 is made up of 17 amino acids. Trimming cost V 2 bases and J 4 bases, with 19 bases left between them. CDR3 in amino acids: CASSLLTQGQLGNTIYF. CDR3 nucleotides: TGTGCCAGCAGCTTACTAACCCAGGGGCAGCTAGGAAACACCATATATTTT.

The chain joins TRBV5-5 to TRBJ2-7; TRBD1 is a possible D gene (6 bases). Trimming removed 1 base at V and 4 bases at J, with 12 bases between. The CDR3 has 14 residues. Germline V CDR1 and CDR2: SGHKS, YYEKEE (reference sequence). In nucleotides, the CDR3 is TGTGCCAGCAGCTTGAGTGGCAGGGGTTACGAGCAGTACTTC. Its translation is CASSLSGRGYEQYF.

This chain connects TRBV11-3 to TRBJ1-1; 10 bases map to TRBD1. V was pared by 5 bases and J by 11 bases, with 11 bases of the junction left unmatched. This CDR3 has 14 residues. From germline, CDR1 is SGHNT and CDR2 YENEEA. CDR3 in amino acids: CASSPRDRGPTAFF. CDR3 in DNA: TGTGCCAGCAGCCCCCGGGACAGGGGACCGACGGCTTTCTTT.

This chain connects TRBV4-1 to TRBJ1-3; D is perhaps TRBD1 (6 bases). The CDR3 is 16 amino acids. Germline values: CDR1 MGHRA, CDR2 YSYEKL. V was shortened by 1 base and J by 2 bases, with 12 bases between the two germline ends. The CDR3: CASSQGGQGPGNTIYF. The CDR3 nucleotides are TGCGCCAGCAGCCAAGGAGGGCAGGGGCCTGGAAACACCATATATTTT.

This chain links TRBV19 with TRBJ1-3; maybe TRBD1 (6 bases). There are 15 residues in the CDR3. Trimming stripped 4 bases from V and 3 bases from J, with 13 bases between. CDR1 LNHDA and CDR2 SQIVND come from the germline V gene (reference sequence). CDR3 sequence: CASSTRQAGGNTIYF. CDR3 sequence (DNA): TGTGCCAGTAGTACCCGACAGGCCGGTGGAAACACCATATATTTT.

The gene calls are TRBV5-4 and TRBJ2-3, with 14 bases aligning to TRBD2. CDR1 and CDR2 from the germline V gene are SGHNT and YYREEE (reference sequence). V gave up 6 bases and J gave up 1 base; unmatched junction bases: 10. The CDR3 has 18 amino acids. The CDR3 loop reads CASKRGLAGAPGTDTQYF. CDR3 coding DNA: TGTGCCAGCAAAAGGGGACTAGCGGGAGCCCCGGGCACAGATACGCAGTATTTT.

This clone was recorded a few times. The rearrangement uses TRBV28 and TRBJ2-7; TRBD2 matches at 8 bases. This CDR3 region has 14 residues. Losses at the gene ends were 11 bases for V and 3 bases for J; bases not matched to a gene: 12. Germline loops: CDR1 MDHEN, CDR2 SYDVKM. The CDR3 sequence: CASAGSGSIYEQYF. CDR3 coding DNA: TGTGCCTCTGCCGGGAGCGGGAGTATCTACGAGCAGTACTTC.

The chain has TRBV18 and TRBJ1-5; D is ambiguous. Trimming removed 2 bases from V and 1 base from J, with 6 bases in between. Looked up from germline, CDR1 is KGHSH and CDR2 is LQKENI. The CDR3 is 14 residues long. CDR3 loop: CASSPFKSNQPQHF. DNA for the CDR3: TGTGCCAGCTCACCATTTAAAAGCAATCAGCCCCAGCATTTT.

The chain uses TRBV25-1 and TRBJ1-4; D may be TRBD1 (6 bases). This CDR3 comprises 14 residues. The ends were cut back, 4 bases at V and 7 bases at J, with 13 bases in the middle. Germline V gives CDR1 MGHDK, CDR2 SYGVNS. The CDR3 DNA reads as TGTGCCAGCAGTGTTACAGGGTCGGGTGAAAAACTGTTTTTT. Translation gives CASSVTGSGEKLFF.

This clone is a singleton in its sample. V gene TRBV5-1 combines with J gene TRBJ2-5; 13 nucleotides align to TRBD2. The CDR3 loop spans 17 amino acids. J was trimmed by 1 base and V by 4 bases; bases with no gene match: 7. Germline assignment: CDR1 SGHRS and CDR2 YFSETQ. The CDR3 DNA sequence: TGCGCCAGCAGCCCACCGGGACTAGCGGGATCCCAAGAGACCCAGTACTTC. Encoded protein: CASSPPGLAGSQETQYF.

The chain couples TRBV27 to TRBJ1-2; D possibly corresponds to TRBD1 (5 bases). This CDR3 contains 13 residues. Looked up from germline, CDR1 is MNHEY and CDR2 is SMNVEV (reference sequence). With 5 bases removed from V and 4 bases from J, the gap between germline ends came to 11 bases. The chain's CDR3 is CASSPGQGYGYTF. The CDR3 region has the DNA TGTGCCAGCAGTCCTGGGCAGGGCTATGGCTACACCTTC.

The chain joins TRBV5-1 to TRBJ1-1; 11 nucleotides line up with TRBD1. The CDR3 has 14 residues. Germline trimming cut 3 bases from V and 5 bases from J; bases unmatched to any gene: 3. Germline-derived CDR1 and CDR2 are SGHRS and YFSETQ. The CDR3 DNA is TGCGCCAGCAGCTCAGGGGACAGGGGGACTGAAGCTTTCTTT. Protein product: CASSSGDRGTEAFF.

This clone has only a few counts. This chain links TRBV19 with TRBJ1-5; D is possibly TRBD1 (5 bases). Germline-derived CDR1 and CDR2 are LNHDA and SQIVND (reference sequence). The CDR3 loop spans 15 amino acids. V was trimmed by 7 bases and J by 8 bases, leaving 21 bases between them. CDR3 protein: CASKASHRQVEPQHF. In DNA, the CDR3 is TGTGCCAGTAAGGCCTCCCACAGGCAGGTAGAGCCCCAGCATTTT.